These 28 T cell receptor beta chains share one sample of origin, sequenced in a study of blood T cells in healthy people across ages. Sample-barcoded 5' priming and a J-beta primer mix drove a second PCR of roughly 6 to 12 cycles. TCRdb ran MiXCR on the 5' RACE reads and lists one entry per CDR3 protein. The table includes about 1.5 million distinct CDR3 sequences, about 43% detected once. The sample was blood. These receptors originate from a woman younger than 30 in good health.

On this clonotype: The junction and the germline gene differ at one end; a read error may be behind it. J is TRBJ2-1 and V is TRBV5-1, with 12 nucleotides matching TRBD1. CDR3 size: 16 residues. CDR1 is SGHRS and CDR2 is YFSETQ in the germline V gene. Written as DNA, the CDR3 is TGCGCCAGCAGTTTGGGGACAGGGGGCTTCTACAATGAGCAGTTCTTC. It codes for CASSLGTGGFYNEQFF.

The gene calls are TRBV24-1 and TRBJ2-2; no reliable D call. This CDR3 has 11 amino acids. The ends were cut back, 5 bases at V and 6 bases at J, with 3 bases in the middle. The V gene's germline CDR1 is KGHDR and CDR2 SFDVKD. The CDR3 sequence: CATSVPGELFF. The CDR3 coding sequence is TGTGCCACCAGTGTCCCCGGGGAGCTGTTTTTT.

The rearrangement uses TRBV2 and TRBJ1-2; D is uncertain. Germline V gives CDR1 SNHLY, CDR2 FYNNEI. V was shortened by 4 bases and J by 2 bases, with 14 bases between the two germline ends. The CDR3 is 15 residues long. CDR3 sequence reads: CASSGGSQANYGYTF. The DNA of the CDR3 is TGTGCCAGCAGTGGGGGAAGTCAAGCCAACTATGGCTACACCTTC.

The chain is built from TRBV4-1 and TRBJ2-7, with 7 bases that match TRBD2. Germline V CDR1 and CDR2: MGHRA, YSYEKL. Trimming cost V 4 bases and J 7 bases; bases outside gene matches: 7. The CDR3 consists of 13 residues. DNA of the CDR3: TGCGCCAGCAGCCTCGATCCTAGCGGTGAGCAGTACTTC. Translation: CASSLDPSGEQYF.

V gene TRBV5-1 combines with J gene TRBJ1-2; 8 positions match TRBD1. Trimming removed 4 bases from V and 5 bases from J; junction bases left unmatched: 13. CDR1 and CDR2 (germline): SGHRS, YFSETQ. The CDR3 consists of 16 residues. The CDR3 reads CASSEAPDRDLYGYTF. The DNA for the CDR3 is TGCGCCAGCAGCGAAGCGCCGGACAGGGACCTTTATGGCTACACCTTC.

This clonotype came up once. The chain is built from TRBV6-1 and TRBJ1-2; no definite D call. CDR3 length: 12 residues. Germline lookup yields CDR1 MNHNS and CDR2 SASEGT. Deletions cut 8 bases from V and 7 bases from J, with 14 bases between. CDR3 in amino acids: CASGGLTSGYTF. DNA for the CDR3: TGTGCCAGCGGTGGGCTAACTAGTGGCTACACCTTC.

This clonotype has just a few counts. The rearrangement uses TRBV5-6 and TRBJ2-5; a possible D gene is TRBD2 (6 bases). Trimming cost V 5 bases and J 3 bases, with 11 bases left between them. Germline loops: CDR1 SGHDT, CDR2 YYEEEE. This CDR3 is 13 amino acids long. CDR3 sequence reads: CASSWGLEETQYF. The DNA of the CDR3 is TGTGCCAGCAGTTGGGGACTGGAAGAGACCCAGTACTTC.

This clonotype appeared a few times. This chain uses TRBV20-1 with TRBJ2-7; 9 bases fit TRBD1. CDR1 and CDR2 from the germline V gene are DFQATT and SNEGSKA (reference sequence). J lost 1 base, V lost 3 bases, and 4 bases had no gene match. CDR3 length: 14 amino acids. As DNA, the CDR3 is TGCAGTGCTAGCCTGGACAGGGGATCCTACGAGCAGTACTTC. This sequence encodes CSASLDRGSYEQYF.

This clonotype was picked up a small number of times. The chain employs TRBV12-3 or TRBV12-4 and TRBJ2-1, with TRBD1 matching over 11 bases. J lost 6 bases, V lost 6 bases, and 10 bases had no gene match. The length of the CDR3 is 16 residues. Here the CDR3 reads CASRLTGTGGFNEQFF. CDR3 nucleotides: TGTGCCAGCAGGCTGACCGGGACAGGGGGTTTCAATGAGCAGTTCTTC.

The V call is TRBV5-6, the J call TRBJ2-5, with a weak D call TRBD2 (6 bases). Germline loops: CDR1 SGHDT, CDR2 YYEEEE. This CDR3 region has 15 residues. V was shortened by 3 bases and J by 6 bases, with 18 bases between the two germline ends. The DNA for the CDR3 is TGTGCCAGCAGCTGGGCGGGACCCGGTGTAAAGACCCAGTACTTC. This encodes CASSWAGPGVKTQYF. Using reference TRBV5-6 and TRBJ2-5 for the parts outside the CDR3, the full variable domain is DAGVTQSPTHLIKTRGQQVTLRCSPKSGHDTVSWYQQALGQGPQFIFQYYEEEERQRGNFPDRFSGHQFPNYSSELNVNALLLGDSALYLCASSWAGPGVKTQYFGPGTRLLVL.

This chain joins TRBV19 and TRBJ2-7; a weak D match, TRBD1 (5 bases). Looked up from germline, CDR1 is LNHDA and CDR2 is SQIVND (reference sequence). This CDR3 contains 13 residues. V dropped 7 bases and J dropped 1 base, with 11 bases sitting between them. CDR3 bases: TGTGCCAGTAAGGGGCAGGAGTCCTACGAGCAGTACTTC. It yields the protein CASKGQESYEQYF.

The chain employs TRBV3-1 and TRBJ2-3; maybe TRBD2 (5 bases). V dropped 0 bases and J dropped 4 bases, with 20 bases sitting between them. The length of the CDR3 is 18 residues. Germline assignment: CDR1 LGHDT and CDR2 YNNKEL (reference sequence). CDR3 DNA: TGTGCCAGCAGCCAAGATCTGGTCTACTTAGTGGGAGCAGATACGCAGTATTTT. Amino acid sequence: CASSQDLVYLVGADTQYF.

This clonotype was detected many times. The V call is TRBV12-3 or TRBV12-4, the J call TRBJ2-7; TRBD2 matches 13 bases. The J segment lost 4 bases and the V segment lost 6 bases, leaving 6 bases of the junction unmatched. The CDR3 loop spans 15 amino acids. CDR3 in amino acids: CASSTGLAGAYEQYF. CDR3 nucleotides: TGTGCCAGCAGCACCGGACTAGCGGGGGCTTACGAGCAGTACTTC.

The chain links TRBV14 to TRBJ2-1; 11 nucleotides match TRBD2. Trimming removed 5 bases from V and 9 bases from J; junction bases left unmatched: 12. The CDR3 is 16 amino acids. Germline assignment: CDR1 SGHDN and CDR2 FVKESK. CDR3 protein: CASSARLAGPFGEQFF. CDR3 DNA: TGTGCCAGCAGCGCTCGACTAGCGGGGCCCTTTGGTGAGCAGTTCTTC.

The rearrangement links TRBV9 to TRBJ2-2; 9 nucleotides agree with TRBD2. This CDR3 is built from 17 residues. Germline CDR1 reads SGDLS; CDR2 reads YYNGEE. V dropped 2 bases and J dropped 1; count of bases not matched to a gene: 6. The CDR3 loop reads CASSVPQTSGNTGELFF. CDR3 coding DNA: TGTGCCAGCAGCGTTCCTCAGACTAGCGGGAACACCGGGGAGCTGTTTTTT. Together with reference TRBV9 and TRBJ2-2, the CDR3 gives the full variable domain: DSGVTQTPKHLITATGQRVTLRCSPRSGDLSVYWYQQSLDQGLQFLIQYYNGEERAKGNILERFSAQQFPDLHSELNLSSLELGDSALYFCASSVPQTSGNTGELFFGEGSRLTVL.

This clonotype was counted only a few times. The chain links TRBV4-1 to TRBJ2-7; 8 positions agree with TRBD2. The trim removed 1 base at V and 0 bases at J, leaving 5 bases unmatched. The CDR3 consists of 16 residues. Germline V lookup: CDR1 MGHRA, CDR2 YSYEKL. The CDR3 region has the DNA TGCGCCAGCAGCCAAGGTCCTAGCGGGCCCTCCTACGAGCAGTACTTC. Amino acid sequence: CASSQGPSGPSYEQYF.

This chain connects TRBV6-1 to TRBJ1-2; 9 nucleotides match TRBD1. This CDR3 has 15 amino acids. CDR1 MNHNS and CDR2 SASEGT come from the germline V gene. V trimming: 6 bases; J trimming: 8 bases; junction bases outside the gene matches: 13. CDR3 region: CASSRRDRDPWGYTF. The CDR3 DNA reads as TGTGCCAGCAGCAGAAGGGACAGGGACCCCTGGGGCTACACCTTC.

This clonotype was seen a single time. The chain couples TRBV7-9 to TRBJ1-1, with D possibly TRBD1 on 6 matching bases. The CDR3 has 20 residues. V was cut by 1 base and J by 0 bases, with 24 bases left in between. Germline V lookup: CDR1 SEHNR, CDR2 FQNEAQ (reference sequence). DNA of the CDR3: TGTGCCAGCAGCTTAGAGGTTGGGACATGGGTCAGGGAAATGAACACTGAAGCTTTCTTT. Encoded protein: CASSLEVGTWVREMNTEAFF.

The table lists this clonotype with a count of one. This chain connects TRBV5-1 to TRBJ1-1; 9 bases match TRBD1. The CDR3 spans 15 residues. Germline CDR1 SGHRS, CDR2 YFSETQ. V lost 4 bases to trimming and J lost 5 bases; unmatched junction nucleotides: 9. CDR3 region: CASSPGDRVKTEAFF. In nucleotides, the CDR3 is TGCGCCAGCAGCCCGGGGGACAGGGTTAAAACTGAAGCTTTCTTT.

This clonotype has a handful of counts. V and J are TRBV10-3 and TRBJ2-7, with D perhaps TRBD1 or TRBD2 (5 bases each). CDR3 length: 14 residues. The V gene's germline CDR1 is ENHRY and CDR2 SYGVKD. V was cut by 7 bases and J by 0 bases, with 13 bases left in between. The CDR3 DNA reads TGTGCCATCACCCGGGACGGGACCTCCTACGAGCAGTACTTC. Residues: CAITRDGTSYEQYF.

Here the CDR3 DNA reads TGTGCCAGCAGAGCGCCGACGGGATATAATTCACCCCTCCACTTT. It codes for CASRAPTGYNSPLHF. The chain links TRBV28 to TRBJ1-6; D gene uncertain. CDR3 length equals 15 residues. V lost 6 bases to trimming and J lost 4 bases, with 13 bases between them. From germline, CDR1 is MDHEN and CDR2 SYDVKM.

The chain is built from TRBV2 and TRBJ2-7; D gene ambiguous. This CDR3 has 14 amino acids. Germline CDR1 SNHLY, CDR2 FYNNEI. V lost 5 bases and J lost 1, with 12 bases in between. The CDR3 DNA reads TGTGCCAGCAGTCGAGAGACGGTGTCCTACGAGCAGTACTTC. This sequence encodes CASSRETVSYEQYF. Variable domain in full (rest from reference TRBV2 and TRBJ2-7): EPEVTQTPSHQVTQMGQEVILRCVPISNHLYFYWYRQILGQKVEFLVSFYNNEISEKSEIFDDQFSVERPDGSNFTLKIRSTKLEDSAMYFCASSRETVSYEQYFGPGTRLTVT.

The rearrangement links TRBV27 to TRBJ1-5, with D tentatively TRBD1 (5 bases). Looked up from germline, CDR1 is MNHEY and CDR2 is SMNVEV (reference sequence). With 4 bases removed from V and 7 bases from J, the gap between germline ends came to 20 bases. The CDR3 sequence is 16 residues long. The chain's CDR3 is CASSSTYQGSDQPQHF. The CDR3 DNA follows: TGTGCCAGCAGTTCAACTTATCAGGGCAGTGACCAGCCCCAGCATTTT.

The chain has TRBV4-1 and TRBJ1-1; a possible D gene is TRBD1 (6 bases). The CDR3 covers 12 residues. Germline CDR1 and CDR2: MGHRA and YSYEKL. The V gene lost 3 bases and the J gene lost 7 bases, with 9 bases spanning the gap. The CDR3 DNA reads TGCGCCAGCAGCCAGGGGGCCGGTGAAGCTTTCTTT. Its protein product is CASSQGAGEAFF.

The gene calls are TRBV6-2 or TRBV6-3 and TRBJ1-1, with D possibly TRBD1 on 6 matching bases. V lost 5 bases to trimming and J lost 4 bases, with 11 bases between them. The CDR3 contains 13 residues. CDR1 is MNHEY, CDR2 SVGEGT, per germline. The CDR3 DNA reads as TGTGCCAGCAGTAAGGGGGTATCCACTGAAGCTTTCTTT. Protein: CASSKGVSTEAFF.

This clonotype was detected only a few times. V usage is TRBV6-2 or TRBV6-3 and J usage is TRBJ2-4; the D call may be TRBD1 or TRBD2 (5 bases each). The DNA matches TRBJ2-5 better at its end, which makes the J call doubtful. The V gene's germline CDR1 is MNHEY and CDR2 SVGEGT. This CDR3 has 16 residues. Written as DNA, the CDR3 is TGTGCCAGCAGTTACGGATCCCGGACCTGGGGGGAGACCCAGTACTTC. Its protein product is CASSYGSRTWGETQYF.

The J gene is TRBJ1-2, the V gene TRBV20-1, with a tentative D call TRBD1 (6 bases). Trimming took 4 bases from V and 2 from J, leaving 11 bases between them. CDR3 length: 13 amino acids. In germline, CDR1 is DFQATT, CDR2 SNEGSKA (reference sequence). The CDR3 is CSATGTQNYGYTF. For the CDR3, the DNA is TGCAGTGCTACTGGGACACAAAACTATGGCTACACCTTC.

This clonotype has a handful of counts. CDR3 protein: CASRPTSGRNEQYF. CDR3 sequence (DNA): TGTGCCAGCAGACCTACTAGCGGGAGAAACGAGCAGTACTTC. This chain uses TRBV27 with TRBJ2-4, with 11 positions matching TRBD2. The J call is doubtful: the DNA matches TRBJ2-7 better. Germline lookup yields CDR1 MNHEY and CDR2 SMNVEV (reference sequence). The CDR3 runs to 14 residues.